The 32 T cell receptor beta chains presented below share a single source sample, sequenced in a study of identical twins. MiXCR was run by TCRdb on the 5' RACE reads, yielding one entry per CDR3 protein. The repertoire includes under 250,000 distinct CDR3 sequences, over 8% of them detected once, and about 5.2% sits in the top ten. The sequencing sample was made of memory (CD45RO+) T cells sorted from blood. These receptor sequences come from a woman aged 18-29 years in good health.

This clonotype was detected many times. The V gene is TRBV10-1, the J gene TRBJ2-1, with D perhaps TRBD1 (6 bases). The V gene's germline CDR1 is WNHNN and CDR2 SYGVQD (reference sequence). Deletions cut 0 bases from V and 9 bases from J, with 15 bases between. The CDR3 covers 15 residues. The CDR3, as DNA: TGCGCCAGCAGTGAGTCGAACGCACAGGGATTTGAGCAGTTCTTC. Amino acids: CASSESNAQGFEQFF.

CDR3 DNA: TGTGCCAGCAGCCAAGTCCAAGCCTATGGCTACACCTTC. Protein product: CASSQVQAYGYTF. V gene TRBV3-1 combines with J gene TRBJ1-2; D unresolved. CDR3 length: 13 residues. V dropped 1 base and J dropped 4 bases, with 7 bases sitting between them. Germline V CDR1 and CDR2: LGHDT, YNNKEL (reference sequence).

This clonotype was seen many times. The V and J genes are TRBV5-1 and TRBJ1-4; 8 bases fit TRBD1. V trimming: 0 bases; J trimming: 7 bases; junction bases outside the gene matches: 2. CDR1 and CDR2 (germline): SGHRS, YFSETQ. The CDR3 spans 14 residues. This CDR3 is CASSLGDRSEKLFF. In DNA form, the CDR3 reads TGCGCCAGCAGCTTGGGGGACAGGAGTGAAAAACTGTTTTTT.

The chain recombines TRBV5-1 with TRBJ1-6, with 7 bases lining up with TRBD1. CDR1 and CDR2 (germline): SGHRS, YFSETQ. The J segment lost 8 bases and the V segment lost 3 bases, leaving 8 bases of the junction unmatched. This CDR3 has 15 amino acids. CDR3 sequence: CASSSQTGTDSPLHF. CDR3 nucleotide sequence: TGCGCCAGCAGCTCTCAGACAGGGACGGATTCACCCCTCCACTTT.

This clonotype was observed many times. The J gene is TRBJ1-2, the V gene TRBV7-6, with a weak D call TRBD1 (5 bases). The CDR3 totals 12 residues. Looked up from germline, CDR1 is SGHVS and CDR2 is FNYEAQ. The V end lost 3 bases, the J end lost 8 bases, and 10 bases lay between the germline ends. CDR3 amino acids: CASSLGGEGYTF. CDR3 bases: TGTGCCAGCAGCTTGGGGGGGGAAGGCTACACCTTC.

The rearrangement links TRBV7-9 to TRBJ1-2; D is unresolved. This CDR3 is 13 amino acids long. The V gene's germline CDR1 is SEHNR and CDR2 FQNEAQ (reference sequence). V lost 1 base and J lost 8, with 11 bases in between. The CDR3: CASSLVPEIGYTF. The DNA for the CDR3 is TGTGCCAGCAGCTTAGTGCCGGAAATAGGCTACACCTTC.

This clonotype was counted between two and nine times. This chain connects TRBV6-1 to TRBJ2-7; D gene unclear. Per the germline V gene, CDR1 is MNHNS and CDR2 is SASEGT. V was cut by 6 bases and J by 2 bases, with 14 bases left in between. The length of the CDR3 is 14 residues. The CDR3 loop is CASRLPQDPYEQYF. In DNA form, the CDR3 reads TGTGCCAGCAGATTGCCTCAAGACCCCTACGAGCAGTACTTC.

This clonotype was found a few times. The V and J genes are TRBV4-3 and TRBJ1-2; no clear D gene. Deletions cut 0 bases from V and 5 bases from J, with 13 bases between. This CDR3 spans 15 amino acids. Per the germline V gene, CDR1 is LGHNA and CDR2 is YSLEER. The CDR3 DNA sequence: TGCGCCAGCAGCCAAGATCAGTGGGCCTCATATGGCTACACCTTC. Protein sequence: CASSQDQWASYGYTF.

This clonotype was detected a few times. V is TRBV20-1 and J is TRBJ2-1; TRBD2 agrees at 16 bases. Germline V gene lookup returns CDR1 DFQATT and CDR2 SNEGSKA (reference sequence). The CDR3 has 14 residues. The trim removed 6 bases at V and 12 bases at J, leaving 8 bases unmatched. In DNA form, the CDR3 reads TGCAGTGCCACCGGGACTAGCGGGAGGGATGCGCAGTTCTTC. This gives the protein CSATGTSGRDAQFF.

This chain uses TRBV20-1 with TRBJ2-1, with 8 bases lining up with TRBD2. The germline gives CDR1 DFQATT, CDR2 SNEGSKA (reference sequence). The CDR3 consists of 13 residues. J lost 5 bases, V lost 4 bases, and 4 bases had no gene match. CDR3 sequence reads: CSATGGPNNEQFF. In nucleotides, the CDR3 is TGCAGTGCTACGGGAGGGCCTAACAATGAGCAGTTCTTC.

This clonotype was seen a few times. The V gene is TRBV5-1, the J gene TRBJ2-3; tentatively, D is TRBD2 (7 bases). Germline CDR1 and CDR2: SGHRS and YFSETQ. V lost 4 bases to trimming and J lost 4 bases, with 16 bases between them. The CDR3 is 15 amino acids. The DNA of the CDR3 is TGCGCCAGCAGCCCGGGGGGCCACGGCGCAGATACGCAGTATTTT. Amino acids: CASSPGGHGADTQYF.

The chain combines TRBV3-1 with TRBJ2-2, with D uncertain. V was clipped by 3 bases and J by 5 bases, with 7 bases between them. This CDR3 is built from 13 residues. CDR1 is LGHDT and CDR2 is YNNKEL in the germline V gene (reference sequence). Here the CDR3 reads CASSQLSTGELFF. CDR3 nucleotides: TGTGCCAGCAGCCAGTTAAGTACCGGGGAGCTGTTTTTT.

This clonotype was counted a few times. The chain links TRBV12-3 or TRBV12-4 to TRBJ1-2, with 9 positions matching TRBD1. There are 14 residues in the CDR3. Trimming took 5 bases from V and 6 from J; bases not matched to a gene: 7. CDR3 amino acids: CASSAGQGPDGYTF. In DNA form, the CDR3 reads TGTGCCAGCAGTGCCGGACAGGGGCCCGATGGCTACACCTTC.

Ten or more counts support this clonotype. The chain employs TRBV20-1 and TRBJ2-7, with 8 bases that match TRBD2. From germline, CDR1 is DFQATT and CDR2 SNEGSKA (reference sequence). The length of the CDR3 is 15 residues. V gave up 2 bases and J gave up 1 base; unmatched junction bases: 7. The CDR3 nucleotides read TGCAGTGCTAGATACGGCGCGGGGGGATCCTACGAGCAGTACTTC. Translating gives CSARYGAGGSYEQYF.

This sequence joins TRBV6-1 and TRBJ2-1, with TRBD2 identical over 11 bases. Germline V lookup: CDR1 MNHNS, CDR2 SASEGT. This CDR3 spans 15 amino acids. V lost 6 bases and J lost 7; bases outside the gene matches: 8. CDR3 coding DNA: TGTGCCAGCAGCGCCGGGACTAGCGGCCTGAATGAGCAGTTCTTC. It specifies CASSAGTSGLNEQFF.

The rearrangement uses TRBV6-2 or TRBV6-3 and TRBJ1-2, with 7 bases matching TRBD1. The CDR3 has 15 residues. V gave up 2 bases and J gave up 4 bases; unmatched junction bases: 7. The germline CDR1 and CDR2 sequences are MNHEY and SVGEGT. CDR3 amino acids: CASSYRDRPSYGYTF. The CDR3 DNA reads TGTGCCAGCAGTTACAGGGACAGACCTTCCTATGGCTACACCTTC.

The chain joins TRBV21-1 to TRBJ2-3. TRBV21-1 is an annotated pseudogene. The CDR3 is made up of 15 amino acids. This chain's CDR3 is CASSKGAASTDTQYF. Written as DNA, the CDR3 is TGTGCCAGCAGCAAAGGGGCAGCGAGCACAGATACGCAGTATTTT.

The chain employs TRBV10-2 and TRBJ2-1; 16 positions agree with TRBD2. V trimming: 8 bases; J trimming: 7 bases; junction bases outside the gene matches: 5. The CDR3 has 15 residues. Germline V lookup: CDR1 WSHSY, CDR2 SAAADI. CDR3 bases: TGCGCCAGCTGGGGACTAGCGGGAGGGTATAATGAGCAGTTCTTC. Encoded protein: CASWGLAGGYNEQFF.

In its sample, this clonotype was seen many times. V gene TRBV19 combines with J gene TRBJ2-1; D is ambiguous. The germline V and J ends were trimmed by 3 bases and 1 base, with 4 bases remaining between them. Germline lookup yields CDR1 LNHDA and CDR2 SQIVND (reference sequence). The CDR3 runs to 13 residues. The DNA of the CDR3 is TGTGCCAGTAGTATGGGTTCCTACAATGAGCAGTTCTTC. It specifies CASSMGSYNEQFF.

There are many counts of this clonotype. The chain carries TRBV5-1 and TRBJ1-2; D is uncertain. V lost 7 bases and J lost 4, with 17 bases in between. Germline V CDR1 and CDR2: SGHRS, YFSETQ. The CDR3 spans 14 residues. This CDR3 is CASRLEEMTYGYTF. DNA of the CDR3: TGCGCCAGCCGTCTAGAGGAGATGACCTATGGCTACACCTTC.

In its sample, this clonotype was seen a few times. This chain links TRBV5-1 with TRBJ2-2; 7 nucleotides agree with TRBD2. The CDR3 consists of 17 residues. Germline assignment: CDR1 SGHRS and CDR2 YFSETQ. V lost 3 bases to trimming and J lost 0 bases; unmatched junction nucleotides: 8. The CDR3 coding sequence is TGCGCCAGCAGCTATGACCCAGCGGGGTCGAACACCGGGGAGCTGTTTTTT. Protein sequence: CASSYDPAGSNTGELFF.

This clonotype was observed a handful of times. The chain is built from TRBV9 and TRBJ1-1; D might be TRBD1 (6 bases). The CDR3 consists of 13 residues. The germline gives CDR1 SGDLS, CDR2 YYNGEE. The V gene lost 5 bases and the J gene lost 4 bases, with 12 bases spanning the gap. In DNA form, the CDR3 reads TGTGCCAGCAGTCGAGACAGGAGCACTGAAGCTTTCTTT. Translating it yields CASSRDRSTEAFF.

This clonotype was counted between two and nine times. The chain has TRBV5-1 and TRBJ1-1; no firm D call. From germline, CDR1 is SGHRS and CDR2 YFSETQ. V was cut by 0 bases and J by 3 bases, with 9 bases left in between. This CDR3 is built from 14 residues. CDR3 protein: CASSLGGYDTEAFF. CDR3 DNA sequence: TGCGCCAGCAGCTTGGGAGGGTATGACACTGAAGCTTTCTTT.

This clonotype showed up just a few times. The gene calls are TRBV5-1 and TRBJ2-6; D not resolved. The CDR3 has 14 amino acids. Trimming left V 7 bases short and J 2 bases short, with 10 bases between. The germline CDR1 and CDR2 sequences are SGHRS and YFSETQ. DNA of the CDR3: TGCGCCAGCTCTCGGGCGCCTGGGGCCAACGTCCTGACTTTC. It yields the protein CASSRAPGANVLTF.

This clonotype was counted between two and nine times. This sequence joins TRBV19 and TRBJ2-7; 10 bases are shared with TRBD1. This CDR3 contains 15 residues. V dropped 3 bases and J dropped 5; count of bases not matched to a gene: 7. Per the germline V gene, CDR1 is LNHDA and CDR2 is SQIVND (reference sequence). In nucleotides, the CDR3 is TGTGCCAGTAGTATTTTCGGACAGGGGGTCGACGAGCAGTACTTC. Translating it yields CASSIFGQGVDEQYF.

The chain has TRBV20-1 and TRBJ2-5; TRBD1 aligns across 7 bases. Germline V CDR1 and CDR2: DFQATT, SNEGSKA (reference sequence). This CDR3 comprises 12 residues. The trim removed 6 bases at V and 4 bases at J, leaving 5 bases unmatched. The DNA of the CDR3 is TGCAGTGCCGCTGGACAGGCAGAGACCCAGTACTTC. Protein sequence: CSAAGQAETQYF.

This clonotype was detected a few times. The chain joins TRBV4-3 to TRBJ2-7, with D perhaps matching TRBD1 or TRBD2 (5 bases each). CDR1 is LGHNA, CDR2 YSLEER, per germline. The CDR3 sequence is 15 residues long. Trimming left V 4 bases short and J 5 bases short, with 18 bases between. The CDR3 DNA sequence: TGCGCCAGCAGCCGAGACATTCGGGGCAGGGACGAGCAGTACTTC. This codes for CASSRDIRGRDEQYF.

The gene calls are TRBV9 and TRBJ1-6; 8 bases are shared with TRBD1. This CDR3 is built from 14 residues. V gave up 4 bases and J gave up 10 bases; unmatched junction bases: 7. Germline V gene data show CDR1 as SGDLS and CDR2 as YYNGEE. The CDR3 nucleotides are TGTGCCAGCAGCCCGAGGACAGGGCCCTCACCCCTCCACTTT. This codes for CASSPRTGPSPLHF.

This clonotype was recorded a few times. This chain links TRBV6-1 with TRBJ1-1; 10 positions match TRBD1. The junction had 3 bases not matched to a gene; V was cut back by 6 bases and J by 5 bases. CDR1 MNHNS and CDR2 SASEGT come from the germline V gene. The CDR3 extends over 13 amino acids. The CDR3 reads CASRRTGGTEAFF. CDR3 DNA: TGTGCCAGCAGAAGGACAGGGGGAACTGAAGCTTTCTTT.

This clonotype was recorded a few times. CDR3 in DNA: TGTGCCAGCAGTTTAAGCAACAGGGGAGAGTATGGCTACACCTTC. Translated, it gives CASSLSNRGEYGYTF. The V and J genes are TRBV12-3 or TRBV12-4 and TRBJ1-2, with TRBD1 matching over 7 bases. The ends lost 2 bases at V and 5 bases at J; junction bases unmatched: 8. The CDR3 spans 15 residues.

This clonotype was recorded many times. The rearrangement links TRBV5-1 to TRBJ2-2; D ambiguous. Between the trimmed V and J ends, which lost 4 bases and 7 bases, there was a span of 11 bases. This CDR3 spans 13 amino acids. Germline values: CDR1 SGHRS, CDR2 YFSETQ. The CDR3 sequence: CASSEWAFGELFF. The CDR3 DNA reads TGCGCCAGCAGCGAGTGGGCTTTCGGGGAGCTGTTTTTT.

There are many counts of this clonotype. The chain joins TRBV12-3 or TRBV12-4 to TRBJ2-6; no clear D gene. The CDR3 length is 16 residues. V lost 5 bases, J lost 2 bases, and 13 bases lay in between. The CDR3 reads CASSGQESPGANVLTF. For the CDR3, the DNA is TGTGCCAGCAGTGGCCAGGAATCCCCTGGGGCCAACGTCCTGACTTTC.